Included here is one T cell receptor (beta chain) sequence, with context. The antigen remains unidentified. J gave up 4 bases and V 8 bases, and 3 bases lay outside the gene matches. Germline lookup yields CDR1 MNHNS and CDR2 SASEGT. The CDR3 is made up of 13 amino acids. These data originate in a study of cytomegalovirus exposure and HLA in healthy donors. Study observations and caveats: A later analysis found most CMV-associated TCR beta chains apparently HLA-restricted. The authors later found TCR association rates varying by HLA locus, with DRB1 most and HLA-C fewest. A further, later analysis showed that HLA-associated TCR beta chains (compared with equally common others) were more clonally expanded.

The PCR was carried out with 60 Vbeta primers and 13 Jbeta primers. The protocol was immunoSEQ multiplex PCR, while the TCRdb copy is restricted to in-frame clones and leaves out a portion. The sample lists 150,000 to 200,000 clones, approximately 85% occurring once. The J gene is TRBJ2-5, the V gene TRBV6-1, with 11 positions matching TRBD2. This receptor was obtained from a woman aged 50 to 60 in good health and CMV-seronegative. The sequenced material came from PBMCs. CDR3 sequence reads: CASLGLAGETQYF. The CDR3 coding sequence is TGTGCCAGCCTAGGACTAGCGGGAGAGACCCAGTACTTC.